The following is a TCR beta chain sequence with its context. Its specificity is unknown. The data belong to a study of blood T cells in healthy people across ages. With a J-beta primer mix and a sample-barcoded 5' primer, a second PCR ran roughly 6 to 11 cycles. MiXCR was run by TCRdb on the 5' RACE reads, yielding one entry per CDR3 protein. The sample has 650,000 to 1,000,000 distinct CDR3 sequences, about 34% seen once. Whole-study results and caveats: Any changes in expanded clonotypes were possibly confounded, as donor CMV status remained unknown.

Sequencing was performed on blood. The clonotype comes from a man in his late teens or twenties in good health.

The DNA of the CDR3 is TGTGCCAGCAGCGTAGAAGGAGTGGTAGCGGAAACCGGGGAGCTGTTTTTT. It is translated as CASSVEGVVAETGELFF. The chain combines TRBV9 with TRBJ2-2, with a possible D match to TRBD2 (6 bases). V was trimmed by 0 bases and J by 5 bases, leaving 17 bases between them. The germline CDR1 and CDR2 sequences are SGDLS and YYNGEE. The CDR3 consists of 17 residues.